This T cell receptor (beta chain) was captured by sequencing in a study of shared clonotypes between healthy human individuals. Background on the study: CD4 naive and CD4 memory each took three plates per donor, while CD8 naive took two and CD8 memory one. The study, taken as a whole, reports: It was observed that 4% to 6% of naive CD4 clonotypes were shared across a few donors.

The naive CD8 population came from CD45RO-negative cells selected for CCR7, without terminally differentiated effector memory CD45RA+ cells. The assay was immunoSEQ multiplex PCR, and TCRdb's table has in-frame clones only and misses some. The top ten hold 0.11% of the sample, which has hundreds of thousands of clones, approximately 96% seen once. V dropped 4 bases and J dropped 1 base, with 13 bases sitting between them. The CDR3 is 15 residues long. Looked up from germline, CDR1 is MGHDK and CDR2 is SYGVNS. This clone has just one count. As yet, its antigen is unknown. The TCR sequence derives from a woman in her 30s in good health. The chain is built from TRBV25-1 and TRBJ1-2; possibly TRBD1 for D (5 bases). The source material was naive CD8+ T cells sorted from blood. The CDR3 sequence is CASSARDGLNYGYTF. The CDR3 region has the DNA TGTGCCAGCAGTGCGCGGGACGGCCTTAACTATGGCTACACCTTC.